What follows describes a single T cell receptor (beta chain). The V and J ends lost 0 bases and 0 bases respectively, with 15 bases between them. Germline loops: CDR1 LNHNV, CDR2 YYDKDF (reference sequence). The CDR3 is made up of 18 amino acids. This sample stems from a study of PD-L1 blockade in urothelial cancer. Across the whole study: About 85% of the 29 patients were men whose urothelial cancer was bladder-origin. Each blood sample yielded a median of roughly 150,000 T cells.

Clones were read by immunoSEQ multiplex PCR, and TCRdb kept only the in-frame ones, dropping some. Of fewer than 25,000 clones listed, around 85% are singletons. The sample in question was PBMCs, obtained around atezolizumab (anti-PD-L1) treatment. The chain combines TRBV15 with TRBJ2-1; D not resolved. The sequence was collected from a man aged 45 to 65 with urothelial cancer. The CDR3 nucleotides read TGTGCCACCAGCAGAGATCGGTCTGATCAAAGCTCCTACAATGAGCAGTTCTTC. Translated: CATSRDRSDQSSYNEQFF. Full variable domain (remainder filled in from reference TRBV15 and TRBJ2-1): DAMVIQNPRYQVTQFGKPVTLSCSQTLNHNVMYWYQQKSSQAPKLLFHYYDKDFNNEADTPDNFQSRRPNTSFCFLDIRSPGLGDTAMYLCATSRDRSDQSSYNEQFFGPGTRLTVL.